Listed here are 16 T cell receptor beta chains from one sample, sequenced in a study of identifying expanded T cells in peripheral blood. Assay used: immunoSEQ multiplex PCR; TCRdb lists only in-frame clones, some missing. The repertoire holds tens of thousands of clones, with roughly 88% as singletons. The sample taken for sequencing was blood. These receptors came from a person between 18 and 70 years old in good health.

J is TRBJ2-3 and V is TRBV2; TRBD2 matches at 7 bases. Germline V gene data show CDR1 as SNHLY and CDR2 as FYNNEI. This CDR3 comprises 16 residues. Trimming removed 1 base from V and 1 base from J; junction bases left unmatched: 5. The CDR3 DNA reads TGTGCCAGCAGTGAAGTGCCTAGCGGACGCACAGATACGCAGTATTTT. Translation gives CASSEVPSGRTDTQYF.

The rearrangement uses TRBV10-1 and TRBJ2-7; tentative D call: TRBD2 (6 bases). Germline values: CDR1 WNHNN, CDR2 SYGVQD (reference sequence). The CDR3 runs to 20 residues. With 6 bases removed from V and 0 bases from J, the gap between germline ends came to 30 bases. The CDR3 spells CASSFSPIKSRDSHSYEQYF. CDR3 in DNA: TGCGCCAGCAGCTTTTCCCCGATAAAGTCCCGGGACTCCCACTCCTACGAGCAGTACTTC.

This sequence joins TRBV19 and TRBJ2-5; 8 bases map to TRBD1. This CDR3 region has 14 residues. V was pared by 11 bases and J by 6 bases, with 14 bases of the junction left unmatched. Per germline, CDR1 LNHDA and CDR2 SQIVND (reference sequence). The DNA for the CDR3 is TGTGCCTTTGACTCGGACAGGGCGGCAAAGACCCAGTACTTC. This translates into CAFDSDRAAKTQYF.

The chain carries TRBV29-1 and TRBJ1-1; TRBD1 might be the D (6 bases). This CDR3 comprises 13 residues. With 3 bases removed from V and 0 bases from J, the gap between germline ends came to 8 bases. Germline CDR1 SQVTM, CDR2 ANQGSEA. Written as DNA, the CDR3 is TGCAGCGTTGAGAGACAGGTGAACACTGAAGCTTTCTTT. It codes for CSVERQVNTEAFF.

This clone was seen only once. The chain has TRBV2 and TRBJ2-5, with 10 bases lining up with TRBD2. Germline CDR1 SNHLY, CDR2 FYNNEI. J gave up 4 bases and V 4 bases, and 6 bases lay outside the gene matches. This CDR3 comprises 15 residues. The CDR3 sequence: CASSVLAGGTETQYF. The CDR3 nucleotides read TGTGCCAGCAGTGTTTTAGCGGGAGGTACAGAGACCCAGTACTTC.

The CDR3, as DNA: TGCGCCAGCGGTGAAGGACCCATCTACGAGCAGTACTTC. This encodes CASGEGPIYEQYF. The rearrangement links TRBV5-1 to TRBJ2-7; D unclear. Trimming took off 7 bases at V and 3 bases at J, with 14 bases between the two ends. The germline gives CDR1 SGHRS, CDR2 YFSETQ. The CDR3 runs 13 residues.

The chain employs TRBV7-9 and TRBJ1-2; TRBD1 is a possible D gene (6 bases). V lost 2 bases and J lost 7, with 17 bases in between. The CDR3 consists of 15 residues. Germline CDR1 reads SEHNR; CDR2 reads FQNEAQ (reference sequence). The CDR3 sequence is CASSLPARGSFGYTF. In DNA form, the CDR3 reads TGTGCCAGCAGCTTACCCGCCAGGGGATCGTTTGGCTACACCTTC.

V is TRBV18 and J is TRBJ2-1, with TRBD1 matching over 8 bases. This CDR3 region has 15 residues. Germline V gene lookup returns CDR1 KGHSH and CDR2 LQKENI. Germline trimming cut 6 bases from V and 6 bases from J; bases unmatched to any gene: 10. CDR3 DNA: TGTGCCAGCTCCCTCGGACAGGGTAGGAGCAATGAGCAGTTCTTC. Amino acids: CASSLGQGRSNEQFF.

The chain recombines TRBV6-4 with TRBJ2-3, with TRBD1 matching 7 bases. The germline CDR1 and CDR2 sequences are MRHNA and SNTAGT. J was trimmed by 0 bases and V by 4 bases; bases with no gene match: 1. The CDR3 has 14 residues. CDR3 sequence reads: CASSATGSTDTQYF. CDR3 bases: TGTGCCAGCAGTGCGACAGGGAGCACAGATACGCAGTATTTT.

V is TRBV5-1 and J is TRBJ1-1; 7 nucleotides match TRBD1. From germline, CDR1 is SGHRS and CDR2 YFSETQ. The CDR3 runs 14 residues. With V trimmed by 3 bases and J by 2 bases, 4 bases remained unmatched. CDR3 residues: CASSWGQLNTEAFF. DNA for the CDR3: TGCGCCAGCAGCTGGGGACAGCTAAACACTGAAGCTTTCTTT.

The V call is TRBV19, the J call TRBJ1-2; tentatively, D is TRBD1 (5 bases). Germline-derived CDR1 and CDR2 are LNHDA and SQIVND (reference sequence). The CDR3 runs to 13 residues. Trimming shortened V by 3 bases and J by 6 bases, and 11 bases separated the two germline ends. DNA for the CDR3: TGTGCCAGTAGTATCACGGGGCGCGATGGCTACACCTTC. Amino acids: CASSITGRDGYTF.

The chain joins TRBV2 to TRBJ2-1; TRBD2 matches at 11 bases. CDR1 is SNHLY, CDR2 FYNNEI, per germline. V dropped 6 bases and J dropped 3; count of bases not matched to a gene: 4. There are 15 residues in the CDR3. CDR3 residues: CASRRGLAGYNEQFF. CDR3 sequence (DNA): TGTGCCAGCAGACGCGGACTAGCGGGCTACAATGAGCAGTTCTTC.

This sequence joins TRBV18 and TRBJ2-1, with a weak D call TRBD2 (5 bases). Germline CDR1 KGHSH, CDR2 LQKENI. The V gene lost 3 bases and the J gene lost 9 bases, with 15 bases spanning the gap. The CDR3 has 14 amino acids. The CDR3 region has the DNA TGTGCCAGCTCACCCCGCGGGCCCCGGGGTGAGCAGTTCTTC. This encodes CASSPRGPRGEQFF.

The rearrangement links TRBV5-4 to TRBJ2-5, with 11 bases that match TRBD2. CDR3 length: 12 amino acids. The germline CDR1 and CDR2 sequences are SGHNT and YYREEE (reference sequence). The CDR3 reads CSSGRALETQYF. In DNA form, the CDR3 reads TGTAGTAGCGGGAGGGCCTTAGAGACCCAGTACTTC.

The chain couples TRBV7-9 to TRBJ2-7; D might be TRBD1 (6 bases). V lost 4 bases and J 2 bases, leaving 12 bases between the germline ends. Germline CDR1 SEHNR, CDR2 FQNEAQ (reference sequence). CDR3 size: 14 residues. Written as DNA, the CDR3 is TGTGCCAGCAGCTCTCCGGACAGCGCCTACGAGCAGTACTTC. Its protein is CASSSPDSAYEQYF.

This chain joins TRBV30 and TRBJ1-4; no firm D call. Germline assignment: CDR1 GTSNPN and CDR2 SVGIG (reference sequence). V was clipped by 0 bases and J by 8 bases, with 10 bases between them. The CDR3 sequence is 13 residues long. CDR3 bases: TGTGCCTGGAGTGTTCAGGTGGGGGAAAAACTGTTTTTT. This codes for CAWSVQVGEKLFF.